Following are 29 T cell receptor beta chains from one sample sequenced in a study of blood T cell repertoires in COVID-19. The protocol was immunoSEQ multiplex PCR, while the TCRdb copy is restricted to in-frame clones and leaves out a portion. The data contain over 150,000 clones, 80% to 90% of them seen just once; the ten biggest clones take up under 2%. Input material: peripheral blood. The receptor source for this set is a man between 18 and 29 years old who had recovered from COVID-19.

The chain employs TRBV6-5 and TRBJ1-1, with a weak D call TRBD1 (6 bases). In germline, CDR1 is MNHEY, CDR2 SVGAGI. Trimming took 6 bases from V and 1 from J, leaving 12 bases between them. The CDR3 covers 14 residues. The CDR3 nucleotides read TGTGCCAGCAGGAACAGGGATTCGAACACTGAAGCTTTCTTT. This translates into CASRNRDSNTEAFF.

The V call is TRBV6-5, the J call TRBJ2-7, with D possibly TRBD1 on 5 matching bases. The better agreement between TRBJ2-1 and the DNA end casts doubt on the J call. The length of the CDR3 is 14 residues. Germline lookup yields CDR1 MNHEY and CDR2 SVGAGI. In nucleotides, the CDR3 is TGTGCCAGCAGCTCGACAGTTTTCTACAATGAGCAGTTCTTC. It codes for CASSSTVFYNEQFF.

The chain couples TRBV5-1 to TRBJ1-2, with a tentative D call TRBD1 (5 bases). The CDR3 is 13 residues long. V lost 0 bases and J lost 3, with 6 bases in between. CDR1 and CDR2 (germline): SGHRS, YFSETQ. Here the CDR3 reads CASSLGRDYGYTF. The CDR3 DNA follows: TGCGCCAGCAGCTTGGGCAGGGACTATGGCTACACCTTC.

This clone has more than one count but fewer than ten. The rearrangement joins TRBV19 to TRBJ1-5, with D uncertain. The CDR3 runs to 13 residues. The germline gives CDR1 LNHDA, CDR2 SQIVND (reference sequence). The V gene lost 3 bases and the J gene lost 1 base, with 4 bases spanning the gap. The CDR3 loop is CASSIQSNQPQHF. CDR3 nucleotide sequence: TGTGCCAGTAGTATTCAGAGCAATCAGCCCCAGCATTTT.

This chain joins TRBV14 and TRBJ1-3; tentative D call: TRBD1 (6 bases). From germline, CDR1 is SGHDN and CDR2 FVKESK. CDR3 length: 13 amino acids. V was pared by 4 bases and J by 11 bases, with 15 bases between. The CDR3 DNA sequence: TGTGCCAGCAGCCCCGATAGGGGGAAATCCATATATTTT. It is translated as CASSPDRGKSIYF.

This chain links TRBV6-5 with TRBJ1-2; 12 bases map to TRBD1. This CDR3 has 15 residues. The junction had 6 bases not matched to a gene; V was cut back by 2 bases and J by 8 bases. Germline V gives CDR1 MNHEY, CDR2 SVGAGI. The CDR3, as DNA: TGTGCCAGCAGTTACGAGGGACAGGGGGCAATAGGCTACACCTTC. This codes for CASSYEGQGAIGYTF.

The chain couples TRBV6-6 to TRBJ1-1; D is undetermined. Trimming cost V 7 bases and J 0 bases, with 15 bases left between them. CDR3 size: 15 residues. Looked up from germline, CDR1 is MNHNY and CDR2 is SVGAGI (reference sequence). The CDR3 region is CASIAHPGMNTEAFF. The CDR3 region has the DNA TGTGCCAGCATTGCGCATCCCGGGATGAACACTGAAGCTTTCTTT.

DNA for the CDR3: TGTGCCAGCAGCGTCGGCCCTGGAGACGGGGTGTACTTC. Encoded protein: CASSVGPGDGVYF. The gene calls are TRBV9 and TRBJ2-4; possible D gene TRBD2, 5 bases. Between the trimmed V and J ends, which lost 2 bases and 15 bases, there was a span of 18 bases. This CDR3 spans 13 amino acids. CDR1 is SGDLS and CDR2 is YYNGEE in the germline V gene.

V and J are TRBV3-1 (or the pseudogene TRBV3-2) and TRBJ1-2, with D possibly matching TRBD1 (6 bases). The CDR3 sequence is 15 residues long. CDR1 is LGHDT, CDR2 YNNKEL, per germline (reference sequence). Between the trimmed V and J ends, which lost 1 base and 0 bases, there was a span of 9 bases. CDR3 protein: CASSQGAGANYGYTF. The CDR3 DNA reads as TGTGCCAGCAGCCAAGGGGCAGGGGCTAACTATGGCTACACCTTC.

The V and J genes are TRBV10-3 and TRBJ1-2; 7 nucleotides agree with TRBD1. J lost 4 bases, V lost 6 bases, and 8 bases had no gene match. CDR1 is ENHRY and CDR2 is SYGVKD in the germline V gene. The CDR3 consists of 14 residues. The CDR3 nucleotides read TGTGCCATCAGGCAAACGACAGGGAGCTATGGCTACACCTTC. It is translated as CAIRQTTGSYGYTF.

The chain employs TRBV6-5 and TRBJ2-7; TRBD2 aligns across 8 bases. The CDR3 sequence is 16 residues long. V dropped 4 bases and J dropped 2; count of bases not matched to a gene: 10. Per germline, CDR1 MNHEY and CDR2 SVGAGI. The CDR3 spells CASSFLTSGAPYEQYF. CDR3 nucleotide sequence: TGTGCCAGCAGTTTCCTCACTAGCGGAGCCCCCTACGAGCAGTACTTC.

Here the CDR3 reads CASSPPPGSYNEQFF. CDR3 bases: TGTGCCAGCTCACCACCCCCAGGGTCCTACAATGAGCAGTTCTTC. V gene TRBV18 combines with J gene TRBJ2-1, with D maybe TRBD1 (5 bases). Trimming took off 0 bases at V and 1 base at J, with 7 bases between the two ends. Germline V gene data show CDR1 as KGHSH and CDR2 as LQKENI. The CDR3 consists of 15 residues. Based on the CDR3 plus reference TRBV18 and TRBJ2-1, the full variable domain is NAGVMQNPRHLVRRRGQEARLRCSPMKGHSHVYWYRQLPEEGLKFMVYLQKENIIDESGMPKERFSAEFPKEGPSILRIQQVVRGDSAAYFCASSPPPGSYNEQFFGPGTRLTVL.

The chain uses TRBV7-2 and TRBJ1-5, with 10 bases fitting TRBD1. Germline CDR1 SGHTA, CDR2 FQGNSA. V was pared by 6 bases and J by 2 bases, with 4 bases of the junction left unmatched. This CDR3 region has 15 residues. CDR3 amino acids: CASRSGTGGNQPQHF. The CDR3 bases are TGTGCCAGCAGATCCGGGACAGGGGGCAATCAGCCCCAGCATTTT.

This rearrangement joins TRBV6-5 to TRBJ2-2, with a tentative D call TRBD1 (6 bases). The germline gives CDR1 MNHEY, CDR2 SVGAGI. The CDR3 has 15 amino acids. Trimming shortened V by 6 bases and J by 1 base, and 12 bases separated the two germline ends. CDR3 loop: CASRSLTGNTGELFF. CDR3 in DNA: TGTGCCAGCAGGTCCCTGACAGGGAACACCGGGGAGCTGTTTTTT.

The V gene is TRBV10-3, the J gene TRBJ2-3, with 8 bases lining up with TRBD2. From germline, CDR1 is ENHRY and CDR2 SYGVKD. This CDR3 is 16 amino acids long. Trimming cost V 9 bases and J 3 bases; bases outside gene matches: 14. The chain's CDR3 is CAIRSAGTSRTDTQYF. DNA for the CDR3: TGTGCCATACGATCCGCCGGGACTAGTCGGACAGATACGCAGTATTTT.

CDR3 amino acids: CASSLSSGNTEAFF. For the CDR3, the DNA is TGCGCCAGCAGCTTGAGTTCCGGGAACACTGAAGCTTTCTTT. The chain recombines TRBV5-1 with TRBJ1-1; D not resolved. Trimming took 1 base from V and 1 from J, leaving 8 bases between them. This CDR3 is 14 amino acids long. Germline CDR1 SGHRS, CDR2 YFSETQ.

The chain couples TRBV5-1 to TRBJ2-7, with 7 bases identical to TRBD2. The germline CDR1 and CDR2 sequences are SGHRS and YFSETQ. The CDR3 loop spans 15 amino acids. The V and J ends lost 0 bases and 2 bases, in that order; junction bases with no gene match: 5. In DNA form, the CDR3 reads TGCGCCAGCAGCTTGGCAAGCGGGGAGACCTACGAGCAGTACTTC. Protein: CASSLASGETYEQYF.

V usage is TRBV12-3 or TRBV12-4 and J usage is TRBJ1-1; 8 nucleotides agree with TRBD1. The ends lost 5 bases at V and 12 bases at J; junction bases unmatched: 11. The CDR3 loop spans 13 amino acids. The CDR3 region is CASSPRDRPGSFF. CDR3 coding DNA: TGTGCCAGCAGTCCCCGGGACAGGCCCGGGTCTTTCTTT.

The count of this clone is one. The chain joins TRBV10-3 to TRBJ2-7, with D possibly TRBD1 on 5 matching bases. The CDR3 consists of 14 residues. Germline V lookup: CDR1 ENHRY, CDR2 SYGVKD. The germline V and J ends were trimmed by 2 bases and 3 bases, with 11 bases remaining between them. This CDR3 is CAISEVAGIYEQYF. Here the CDR3 DNA reads TGTGCCATCAGTGAGGTGGCAGGGATCTACGAGCAGTACTTC.

The rearrangement links TRBV19 to TRBJ1-6, with D uncertain. Between the trimmed V and J ends, which lost 5 bases and 3 bases, there was a span of 8 bases. CDR1 is LNHDA and CDR2 is SQIVND in the germline V gene (reference sequence). This CDR3 spans 14 amino acids. In DNA, the CDR3 is TGTGCCAGTAGTGGGGAGTTCTATAATTCACCCCTCCACTTT. This encodes CASSGEFYNSPLHF.

The rearrangement uses TRBV19 and TRBJ1-6, with 7 bases that match TRBD1. V dropped 5 bases and J dropped 10; count of bases not matched to a gene: 11. Germline V lookup: CDR1 LNHDA, CDR2 SQIVND (reference sequence). This CDR3 has 15 residues. CDR3 residues: CASSPSDRVGSPLHF. The CDR3 nucleotides read TGTGCCAGTAGTCCGAGCGACAGGGTGGGCTCACCCCTCCACTTT.

In nucleotides, the CDR3 is TGTGCCAGCAGTGAAGGGCTAGCGGGAGGCTACGAGCAGTACTTC. Residues: CASSEGLAGGYEQYF. V usage is TRBV25-1 and J usage is TRBJ2-7; TRBD2 agrees at 11 bases. From germline, CDR1 is MGHDK and CDR2 SYGVNS. V lost 2 bases and J lost 3; bases outside the gene matches: 3. The CDR3 is made up of 15 amino acids.

The count of this clone is one. The chain carries TRBV4-3 and TRBJ2-5, with D unclear. This CDR3 is 14 amino acids long. The V end was cut by 0 bases, the J end by 2 bases, with 7 bases between. Germline lookup yields CDR1 LGHNA and CDR2 YSLEER. The CDR3 region is CASSQDFLQETQYF. The CDR3 region has the DNA TGCGCCAGCAGCCAAGATTTTCTGCAAGAGACCCAGTACTTC.

This clone was observed a few times. The genes are TRBV6-2 or TRBV6-3 and TRBJ1-5; D not resolved. V was pared by 0 bases and J by 4 bases, with 10 bases between. This CDR3 is built from 15 residues. Germline CDR1 reads MNHEY; CDR2 reads SVGEGT. The CDR3 DNA follows: TGTGCCAGCAGTTACTCGATACACCAGAATCAGCCCCAGCATTTT. It encodes CASSYSIHQNQPQHF.

This sequence joins TRBV7-2 and TRBJ1-2, with 7 nucleotides matching TRBD1. This CDR3 is 18 amino acids long. The germline V gene has CDR1 SGHTA and CDR2 FQGNSA. Trimming took 5 bases from V and 0 from J; bases not matched to a gene: 15. CDR3 bases: TGTGCCAGCAGCCCCGGACAGGAGGACGTAAAAACTAACTATGGCTACACCTTC. Protein sequence: CASSPGQEDVKTNYGYTF.

The gene calls are TRBV28 and TRBJ1-5, with no clear D. The CDR3 spans 13 residues. From germline, CDR1 is MDHEN and CDR2 SYDVKM. The ends were cut back, 6 bases at V and 2 bases at J, with 8 bases in the middle. Here the CDR3 DNA reads TGTGCCAGCAGGTTACCCGGCAATCAGCCCCAGCATTTT. Protein product: CASRLPGNQPQHF.

V gene TRBV6-2 or TRBV6-3 combines with J gene TRBJ1-5; D call uncertain. Trimming left V 3 bases short and J 3 bases short, with 15 bases between. Germline assignment: CDR1 MNHEY and CDR2 SVGEGT. This CDR3 has 16 amino acids. Here the CDR3 DNA reads TGTGCCAGCAGTTATAACGGACTTATTAACAATCAGCCCCAGCATTTT. Translated: CASSYNGLINNQPQHF.

This chain connects TRBV4-2 to TRBJ2-5, with 11 bases matching TRBD2. This CDR3 contains 18 residues. Per germline, CDR1 LGHNA and CDR2 YNFKEQ. V trimming: 0 bases; J trimming: 5 bases; junction bases outside the gene matches: 11. This CDR3 is CASSQDVGSGRAGETQYF. As DNA, the CDR3 is TGTGCCAGCAGCCAAGATGTGGGTAGCGGGAGGGCTGGGGAGACCCAGTACTTC.

V and J are TRBV9 and TRBJ2-7; TRBD2 matches at 10 bases. The CDR3 has 15 amino acids. The ends lost 1 base at V and 3 bases at J; junction bases unmatched: 4. Germline CDR1 SGDLS, CDR2 YYNGEE. CDR3 bases: TGTGCCAGCAGCGTAAGCGCTAGCGGGAGCTACGAGCAGTACTTC. This codes for CASSVSASGSYEQYF.